This TCR beta chain was captured by sequencing in a study of T cell repertoires in cytomegalovirus infection. Study background: It was the public TCR beta signatures that indicated both CMV infection and matching HLA type. Study-wide points: Public TCR beta family frequency separated CMV-and-HLA carriers, including in an independent cohort. Across the ex vivo response, the dominant clonotypes were HLA-C-restricted CMV-specific TCR beta clonotypes.

Concerning this clonotype: Its antigen is unidentified. A much larger clone differs from this one at a single base, so this may be a read error.

MiXCR was run by TCRdb on the reads, yielding one entry per CDR3 protein. The sample contains 700,000 to 900,000 distinct CDR3 sequences, 29% of which appear only once. This TCR came from a human donor in good health (CMV status not recorded). Some clones in this sample may be carry-over from other donors' samples. The sequencing used cultured CD8+ T cells from PBMCs, collected from culture after CMV antigen stimulation.

CDR3 region: CANSPYRTGFSSYNSPLHF. DNA of the CDR3: TGTGCCAACAGCCCGTACCGGACAGGGTTCAGCTCCTATAATTCACCCCTCCACTTT. This sequence joins TRBV12-3 or TRBV12-4 and TRBJ1-6; TRBD1 aligns across 8 bases. Germline trimming cut 10 bases from V and 0 bases from J; bases unmatched to any gene: 17. This CDR3 contains 19 residues.